This T cell receptor beta chain originates from a study of regulatory T cells in long-lasting Graves disease. In building TCR beta libraries, iRepertoire HTBI primers were used together with Arm-PCR of CDR3 regions. TCRdb independently ran MiXCR on the multiplex PCR reads; one entry per CDR3 protein. The data show approximately 440,000 distinct CDR3 sequences, with around 22% seen just once and around 24% held by the top ten. The time point: persistent/refractory GD, antithyroid drugs over 5 years with positive TRAb. Researchers made the TCR library from RNA that was extracted from PBMCs. The V and J ends lost 0 bases and 1 base respectively, with 4 bases between them. The germline V gene encodes CDR1 LNHDA and CDR2 SQIVND (reference sequence). The CDR3 is 14 residues long.

This chain uses TRBV19 with TRBJ1-5; no reliable D call. The sequencing here drew on peripheral blood mononuclear cells (PBMCs), taken when the disease was refractory, from a patient treated with antithyroid drugs. This clonotype originated in a female donor with Graves disease. The CDR3 loop reads CASSIEGSNQPQHF. CDR3 sequence (DNA): TGTGCCAGTAGTATAGAAGGGAGCAATCAGCCCCAGCATTTT.